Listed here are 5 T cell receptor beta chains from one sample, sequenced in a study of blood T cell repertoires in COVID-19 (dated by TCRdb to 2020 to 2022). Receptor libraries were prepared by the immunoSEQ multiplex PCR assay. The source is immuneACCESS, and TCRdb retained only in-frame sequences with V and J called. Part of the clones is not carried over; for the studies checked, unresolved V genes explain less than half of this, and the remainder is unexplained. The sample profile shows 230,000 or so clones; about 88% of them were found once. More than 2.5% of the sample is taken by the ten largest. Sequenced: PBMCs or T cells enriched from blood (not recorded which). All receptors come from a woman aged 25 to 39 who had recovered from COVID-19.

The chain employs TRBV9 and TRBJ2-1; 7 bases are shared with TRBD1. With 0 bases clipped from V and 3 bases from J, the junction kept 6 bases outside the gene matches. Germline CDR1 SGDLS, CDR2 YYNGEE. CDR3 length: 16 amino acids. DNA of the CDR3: TGTGCCAGCAGCGTAGTTGATCGGACAGGCTACAATGAGCAGTTCTTC. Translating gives CASSVVDRTGYNEQFF.

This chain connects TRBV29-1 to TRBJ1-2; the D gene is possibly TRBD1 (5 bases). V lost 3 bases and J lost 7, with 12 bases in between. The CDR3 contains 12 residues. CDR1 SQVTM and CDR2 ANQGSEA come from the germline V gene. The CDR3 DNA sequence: TGCAGCGTTGATCCGCGGGGCGGTGGCTACACCTTC. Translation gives CSVDPRGGGYTF.

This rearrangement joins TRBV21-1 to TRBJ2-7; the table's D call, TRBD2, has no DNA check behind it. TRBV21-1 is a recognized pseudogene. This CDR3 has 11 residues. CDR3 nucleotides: TGTGCCGCGGGAAAGCTAGACGAGCAGTACTTC. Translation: CAAGKLDEQYF.

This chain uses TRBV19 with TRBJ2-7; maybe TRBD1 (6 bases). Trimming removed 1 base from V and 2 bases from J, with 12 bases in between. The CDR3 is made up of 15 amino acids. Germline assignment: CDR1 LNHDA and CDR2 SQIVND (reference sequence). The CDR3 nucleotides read TGTGCCAGTAGTATAGCAGGGGCCCTCCCCTACGAGCAGTACTTC. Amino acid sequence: CASSIAGALPYEQYF.

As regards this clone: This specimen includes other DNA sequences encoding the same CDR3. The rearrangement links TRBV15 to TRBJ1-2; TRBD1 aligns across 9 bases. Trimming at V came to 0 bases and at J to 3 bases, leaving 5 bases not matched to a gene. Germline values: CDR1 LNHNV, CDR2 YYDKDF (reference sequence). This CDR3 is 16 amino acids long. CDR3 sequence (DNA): TGTGCCACCAGCAGAGATTTGAGACAGGGGGACTATGGCTACACCTTC. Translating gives CATSRDLRQGDYGYTF.